The 21 T cell receptor beta chains below come from one sample, sequenced in a study of CD8+CD57+ T cells in acquired aplastic anemia. CDR3 and TCR beta VDJ profiling relied on a genomic DNA template. TCRdb used MiXCR to reprocess the reads, holding one entry per CDR3 protein. Of under 75,000 distinct CDR3 sequences listed, 50% to 55% are singletons. Sequencing used sorted CD4+, CD8+, or CD8+CD57+ T cells (not recorded which) from PBMCs. Every receptor here comes from a human donor in good health, serving as a control.

This clonotype has a count of ten or more. The chain joins TRBV6-4 to TRBJ1-2; weak D call: TRBD1 (6 bases). V was clipped by 4 bases and J by 0 bases, with 12 bases between them. Germline V lookup: CDR1 MRHNA, CDR2 SNTAGT. CDR3 length: 15 amino acids. The CDR3 nucleotides are TGTGCCAGCAGTGTTGGGGCAGGGGCTAACTATGGCTACACCTTC. Translated: CASSVGAGANYGYTF.

This clonotype was seen a few times. The chain combines TRBV6-4 with TRBJ2-6; D uncertain. The CDR3 has 15 residues. The germline gives CDR1 MRHNA, CDR2 SNTAGT. Trimming removed 3 bases from V and 2 bases from J, with 8 bases in between. CDR3 sequence (DNA): TGTGCCAGCAGTGAAAAAGGGACTGGGGCCAACGTCCTGACTTTC. Residues: CASSEKGTGANVLTF.

V is TRBV19 and J is TRBJ2-1, with D perhaps TRBD1 or TRBD2 (5 bases each). The ends were cut back, 10 bases at V and 3 bases at J, with 16 bases in the middle. This CDR3 comprises 14 residues. The germline V gene encodes CDR1 LNHDA and CDR2 SQIVND (reference sequence). In DNA form, the CDR3 reads TGTGCCAATGGGGGACGGGGTGGCTACAATGAGCAGTTCTTC. This sequence encodes CANGGRGGYNEQFF.

The sample holds many counts of this clonotype. V gene TRBV30 combines with J gene TRBJ1-2; unclear D gene. CDR3 size: 16 residues. The germline gives CDR1 GTSNPN, CDR2 SVGIG (reference sequence). V lost 0 bases, J lost 0 bases, and 14 bases lay in between. CDR3 nucleotide sequence: TGTGCCTGGAGTGTGGCAGTCCCATGGGCTAACTATGGCTACACCTTC. It codes for CAWSVAVPWANYGYTF.

This clonotype was seen just once. The chain carries TRBV4-1 and TRBJ2-1, with TRBD2 matching 8 bases. The CDR3 covers 22 residues. Germline lookup yields CDR1 MGHRA and CDR2 YSYEKL. J lost 7 bases, V lost 5 bases, and 31 bases had no gene match. The CDR3 region is CASSYFPGPWGLQREILNEQFF. CDR3 sequence (DNA): TGCGCCAGCAGCTACTTTCCGGGACCCTGGGGTCTCCAGCGGGAGATTTTGAATGAGCAGTTCTTC.

The V call is TRBV25-1, the J call TRBJ1-3; no reliable D call. CDR3 length equals 10 residues. Trimming removed 4 bases from V and 5 bases from J, with 0 bases in between. CDR1 and CDR2 (germline): MGHDK, SYGVNS. The CDR3 region has the DNA TGTGCCAGCAGTGGAAACACCATATATTTT. Encoded protein: CASSGNTIYF.

A word on this clonotype: The junction departs from germline at one end; a sequencing error may be responsible. This rearrangement joins TRBV20-1 to TRBJ1-6, with a tentative D call TRBD1 (5 bases). This CDR3 is 14 amino acids long. The V gene's germline CDR1 is DFQATT and CDR2 SNEGSKA (reference sequence). CDR3 sequence: CSASWGKSNPPLHF. In DNA form, the CDR3 reads TGCAGTGCTAGTTGGGGCAAAAGTAATCCACCCCTCCACTTT.

This rearrangement joins TRBV19 to TRBJ1-2; unclear D gene. Trimming stripped 5 bases from V and 0 bases from J, with 10 bases between. Germline V gives CDR1 LNHDA, CDR2 SQIVND (reference sequence). The CDR3 spans 14 residues. In DNA, the CDR3 is TGTGCCAGTAGTCCAGTCTTAGCTAACTATGGCTACACCTTC. It is translated as CASSPVLANYGYTF.

The chain joins TRBV2 to TRBJ1-4; unclear D gene. Trimming removed 6 bases from V and 3 bases from J, with 14 bases in between. Germline assignment: CDR1 SNHLY and CDR2 FYNNEI. The CDR3 contains 15 residues. The chain's CDR3 is CASSIGLAANEKLFF. CDR3 nucleotides: TGTGCCAGCAGCATCGGCCTGGCAGCTAATGAAAAACTGTTTTTT.

This sequence joins TRBV20-1 and TRBJ2-7, with TRBD1 as a possible D gene (5 bases). V was trimmed by 2 bases and J by 3 bases, leaving 5 bases between them. The CDR3 has 11 residues. Germline V gives CDR1 DFQATT, CDR2 SNEGSKA (reference sequence). CDR3 DNA sequence: TGCAGTGCTAGACAGGGCTACGAGCAGTACTTC. It yields the protein CSARQGYEQYF.

This clonotype was seen repeatedly, ten times or more. The chain couples TRBV20-1 to TRBJ2-7; 8 bases map to TRBD2. The V segment lost 2 bases and the J segment 3 bases; nucleotides outside the gene matches: 6. This CDR3 region has 14 residues. Per the germline V gene, CDR1 is DFQATT and CDR2 is SNEGSKA (reference sequence). CDR3 bases: TGCAGTGCTAGACAGGGCGGGGGGTACTACGAGCAGTACTTC. It is translated as CSARQGGGYYEQYF.

The chain is built from TRBV24-1 and TRBJ2-2, with TRBD1 as a possible D gene (5 bases). Looked up from germline, CDR1 is KGHDR and CDR2 is SFDVKD. CDR3 size: 16 residues. Trimming removed 3 bases from V and 5 bases from J, with 15 bases in between. The CDR3 DNA reads as TGTGCCACCAGTGATAGTCAACAAGGGGAAACCGGGGAGCTGTTTTTT. This encodes CATSDSQQGETGELFF.

The chain has TRBV15 and TRBJ1-2; D is undetermined. The CDR3 contains 13 residues. Germline V gives CDR1 LNHNV, CDR2 YYDKDF (reference sequence). V lost 1 base, J lost 6 bases, and 9 bases lay in between. The chain's CDR3 is CATSRAPVDGYTF. The CDR3 DNA follows: TGTGCCACCAGCAGAGCACCAGTTGATGGCTACACCTTC.

The chain joins TRBV7-9 to TRBJ1-4; the D is unclear. The V and J ends lost 1 base and 5 bases respectively, with 5 bases between them. CDR3 length equals 13 residues. CDR1 is SEHNR, CDR2 FQNEAQ, per germline (reference sequence). The CDR3 DNA follows: TGTGCCAGCAGCTTAGAATCCAATGAAAAACTGTTTTTT. This gives the protein CASSLESNEKLFF. Complete variable domain (other parts from reference TRBV7-9 and TRBJ1-4): DTGVSQNPRHKITKRGQNVTFRCDPISEHNRLYWYRQTLGQGPEFLTYFQNEAQLEKSRLLSDRFSAERPKGSFSTLEIQRTEQGDSAMYLCASSLESNEKLFFGSGTQLSVL.

J is TRBJ1-4 and V is TRBV10-2, with unresolved D. In germline, CDR1 is WSHSY, CDR2 SAAADI. The CDR3 loop spans 13 amino acids. The V end lost 4 bases, the J end lost 4 bases, and 7 bases lay between the germline ends. The DNA for the CDR3 is TGCGCCAGCAGTGGACTGATTAATGAAAAACTGTTTTTT. Its protein is CASSGLINEKLFF.

This clonotype has at least ten counts. At one boundary the junction diverges from the germline segment, which might be a read error. The J gene is TRBJ2-1, the V gene TRBV5-1; possibly TRBD1 for D (6 bases). This CDR3 contains 13 residues. Germline V gives CDR1 SGHRS, CDR2 YFSETQ. The CDR3 sequence is CASTLDSYNEQFF. In nucleotides, the CDR3 is TGCGCCAGCACCTTGGACAGCTACAATGAGCAGTTCTTC.

This clonotype occurred many times. The chain joins TRBV7-9 to TRBJ1-1, with D possibly TRBD1 on 6 matching bases. The CDR3 is 16 amino acids. V was cut by 3 bases and J by 1 base, with 15 bases left in between. From germline, CDR1 is SEHNR and CDR2 FQNEAQ (reference sequence). The CDR3 nucleotides read TGTGCCAGCAGCTTCCCCCAGGACAGCCCGAACACTGAAGCTTTCTTT. Protein product: CASSFPQDSPNTEAFF.

The gene calls are TRBV10-3 and TRBJ2-7; the D is unclear. The V gene's germline CDR1 is ENHRY and CDR2 SYGVKD. The V end lost 6 bases, the J end lost 4 bases, and 10 bases lay between the germline ends. CDR3 length: 12 amino acids. CDR3 sequence (DNA): TGTGCCATCAGGGAACACGGATACGAGCAGTACTTC. Its protein is CAIREHGYEQYF.

About this clonotype itself: One end of the junction is discordant with germline, which a read error may explain. The chain couples TRBV10-3 to TRBJ2-3; the D gene could be TRBD1 or TRBD2 (5 bases each). Germline V CDR1 and CDR2: ENHRY, SYGVKD. This CDR3 region has 12 residues. The CDR3 sequence: CAVGTLTDTQYF. In DNA, the CDR3 is TGTGCCGTCGGGACGCTCACAGATACACAGTATTTT.

As for this clonotype: The germline gene is not matched at one end of the junction; a read error may be the cause. The chain carries TRBV20-1 and TRBJ2-7, with D uncertain. This CDR3 region has 13 residues. Looked up from germline, CDR1 is DFQATT and CDR2 is SNEGSKA (reference sequence). The CDR3 sequence: CSARSESDHEQYF. As DNA, the CDR3 is TGCAGTGCTAGATCTGAATCAGACCACGAGCAGTACTTT.

The chain links TRBV2 to TRBJ2-7; D is possibly TRBD2 (5 bases). The germline V and J ends were trimmed by 10 bases and 1 base, with 14 bases remaining between them. This CDR3 contains 13 residues. Germline CDR1 SNHLY, CDR2 FYNNEI. The CDR3 loop reads CATTAADSYEQYF. DNA for the CDR3: TGTGCCACCACAGCGGCTGATTCCTACGAGCAGTACTTC. The entire variable domain, with the rest obtained from reference TRBV2 and TRBJ2-7, is as follows: EPEVTQTPSHQVTQMGQEVILRCVPISNHLYFYWYRQILGQKVEFLVSFYNNEISEKSEIFDDQFSVERPDGSNFTLKIRSTKLEDSAMYFCATTAADSYEQYFGPGTRLTVT.